One sample yielded the 21 T cell receptor beta chains listed below, sequenced in a study of cytomegalovirus exposure and HLA in healthy donors. Sequencing used immunoSEQ multiplex PCR; TCRdb keeps in-frame clones, though not all of them. The table has tens of thousands of clones, around 96% seen once. The sample was PBMCs. All receptors come from a man aged 18 to 29 in good health and CMV-seronegative.

This chain uses TRBV28 with TRBJ2-1; D is possibly TRBD2 (6 bases). The germline gives CDR1 MDHEN, CDR2 SYDVKM. V lost 8 bases, J lost 7 bases, and 9 bases lay in between. CDR3 length: 11 amino acids. The CDR3 region is CASSGGNEQFF. CDR3 DNA: TGTGCCAGCTCTGGAGGGAATGAGCAGTTCTTC. The variable domain in full, with the rest retrieved from reference TRBV28 and TRBJ2-1, is DVKVTQSSRYLVKRTGEKVFLECVQDMDHENMFWYRQDPGLGLRLIYFSYDVKMKEKGDIPEGYSVSREKKERFSLILESASTNQTSMYLCASSGGNEQFFGPGTRLTVL.

The rearrangement joins TRBV6-6 to TRBJ1-4; no clear D gene. The CDR3 totals 11 residues. Looked up from germline, CDR1 is MNHNY and CDR2 is SVGAGI (reference sequence). V lost 5 bases, J lost 10 bases, and 8 bases lay in between. CDR3: CASSPRGKLFF. In nucleotides, the CDR3 is TGTGCCAGCAGTCCCCGGGGAAAACTGTTTTTT.

This clone has only one observation. The rearrangement links TRBV29-1 to TRBJ2-2; D is ambiguous. Germline V gene sequence: CDR1 SQVTM, CDR2 ANQGSEA. The V end lost 0 bases, the J end lost 8 bases, and 7 bases lay between the germline ends. CDR3 length equals 12 residues. The CDR3 region has the DNA TGCAGCGTTGAAGATCTTGTAGGGGAGCTGTTTTTT. It codes for CSVEDLVGELFF.

The rearrangement joins TRBV28 to TRBJ2-5; 7 positions match TRBD2. The CDR3 extends over 16 amino acids. The ends lost 7 bases at V and 5 bases at J; junction bases unmatched: 16. Germline lookup yields CDR1 MDHEN and CDR2 SYDVKM. The CDR3 DNA sequence: TGTGCCAGCACCCCTGTTGGGATAGCGGGCGGGGAGACCCAGTACTTC. Protein sequence: CASTPVGIAGGETQYF.

The chain combines TRBV19 with TRBJ2-7; a possible D gene is TRBD1 (8 bases). Germline-derived CDR1 and CDR2 are LNHDA and SQIVND (reference sequence). The CDR3 spans 15 residues. Trimming cost V 9 bases and J 0 bases, with 18 bases left between them. The CDR3 loop is CASAQGEGISYEQYF. The CDR3 coding sequence is TGTGCCAGCGCACAGGGGGAGGGGATCTCCTACGAGCAGTACTTC.

J is TRBJ1-4 and V is TRBV2, with a weak D call TRBD1 (6 bases). The V gene lost 8 bases and the J gene lost 0 bases, with 10 bases spanning the gap. The V gene's germline CDR1 is SNHLY and CDR2 FYNNEI. This CDR3 comprises 14 residues. The chain's CDR3 is CASVPGATNEKLFF. DNA of the CDR3: TGTGCCAGCGTTCCAGGGGCAACTAATGAAAAACTGTTTTTT.

The chain couples TRBV5-8 to TRBJ1-2; TRBD1 might be the D (6 bases). Germline assignment: CDR1 SGHTS and CDR2 YDEGEE. V was pared by 6 bases and J by 2 bases, with 20 bases between. The CDR3 is 16 amino acids. The CDR3 coding sequence is TGTGCCAGCAACCCTACACAACAGGGTGGAAACTATGGCTACACCTTC. It yields the protein CASNPTQQGGNYGYTF.

This CDR3 is CASSLGAWAGPDEQYF. In DNA form, the CDR3 reads TGTGCCAGCAGCTTAGGGGCCTGGGCGGGACCGGACGAGCAGTACTTC. The V gene is TRBV7-6, the J gene TRBJ2-7, with a possible D match to TRBD2 (6 bases). The CDR3 has 16 amino acids. V lost 1 base and J lost 5, with 18 bases in between. Per the germline V gene, CDR1 is SGHVS and CDR2 is FNYEAQ.

This chain uses TRBV28 with TRBJ2-2; maybe TRBD1 (6 bases). The CDR3 is 16 amino acids. Between the trimmed V and J ends, which lost 6 bases and 5 bases, there was a span of 19 bases. CDR1 is MDHEN, CDR2 SYDVKM, per germline. The chain's CDR3 is CASRETGHGWTGELFF. CDR3 in DNA: TGTGCCAGCAGAGAAACGGGACACGGGTGGACCGGGGAGCTGTTTTTT.

This rearrangement joins TRBV27 to TRBJ2-2; TRBD1 agrees at 7 bases. Trimming cost V 1 base and J 6 bases; bases outside gene matches: 5. Germline V CDR1 and CDR2: MNHEY, SMNVEV (reference sequence). The CDR3 runs to 15 residues. CDR3 region: CASSLYGTVPGELFF. CDR3 nucleotides: TGTGCCAGCAGTTTATACGGGACAGTGCCCGGGGAGCTGTTTTTT.

This chain uses TRBV5-4 with TRBJ1-2; 7 bases align to TRBD1. The CDR3 spans 16 residues. V gave up 1 base and J gave up 5 bases; unmatched junction bases: 11. Germline CDR1 and CDR2: SGHNT and YYREEE (reference sequence). This CDR3 reads CASSLKISGGAYGYTF. DNA of the CDR3: TGTGCCAGCAGCTTGAAGATTTCAGGGGGTGCTTATGGCTACACCTTC.

V gene TRBV27 combines with J gene TRBJ2-5, with TRBD1 identical over 9 bases. Germline V gives CDR1 MNHEY, CDR2 SMNVEV (reference sequence). The CDR3 extends over 18 amino acids. V gave up 6 bases and J gave up 4 bases; unmatched junction bases: 18. The CDR3 DNA reads as TGTGCCAGCAGGTCCCGATTAGGGACAGGGAAGATTGGAGAGACCCAGTACTTC. The encoded protein is CASRSRLGTGKIGETQYF.

The chain is built from TRBV5-6 and TRBJ1-1, with TRBD1 matching over 9 bases. This CDR3 comprises 16 residues. Germline CDR1 SGHDT, CDR2 YYEEEE. With 5 bases clipped from V and 7 bases from J, the junction kept 15 bases outside the gene matches. The chain's CDR3 is CASSFSLGQGSGEAFF. As DNA, the CDR3 is TGTGCCAGCAGTTTCTCATTAGGACAGGGGAGCGGTGAAGCTTTCTTT.

The chain couples TRBV7-2 to TRBJ2-1, with 15 bases identical to TRBD2. This CDR3 region has 18 residues. Germline loops: CDR1 SGHTA, CDR2 FQGNSA. V shed 2 bases and J 8 bases; nucleotides not matched to a gene: 10. The CDR3 here is CASSLFYTGTSGRYEQFF. The CDR3 region has the DNA TGTGCCAGCAGCTTATTTTACACCGGGACTAGCGGGAGGTATGAGCAGTTCTTC.

V gene TRBV7-9 combines with J gene TRBJ2-2; D possibly corresponds to TRBD2 (6 bases). Germline V lookup: CDR1 SEHNR, CDR2 FQNEAQ (reference sequence). The V end was cut by 5 bases, the J end by 5 bases, with 6 bases between. This CDR3 region has 12 residues. The CDR3 region is CASSRGTGELFF. The CDR3 bases are TGTGCCAGCAGCCGGGGGACCGGGGAGCTGTTTTTT.

The J gene is TRBJ2-4, the V gene TRBV5-6; a possible D gene is TRBD1 (6 bases). V dropped 3 bases and J dropped 0 bases, with 10 bases sitting between them. The germline V gene encodes CDR1 SGHDT and CDR2 YYEEEE. The CDR3 covers 15 residues. In DNA form, the CDR3 reads TGTGCCAGCAGCTCACAGGGTAGAGCCAAAAACATTCAGTACTTC. Translating gives CASSSQGRAKNIQYF.

The gene calls are TRBV14 and TRBJ2-5; D ambiguous. The CDR3 contains 13 residues. The V end lost 1 base, the J end lost 4 bases, and 7 bases lay between the germline ends. CDR1 and CDR2 from the germline V gene are SGHDN and FVKESK. This CDR3 is CASSQVIRETQYF. Written as DNA, the CDR3 is TGTGCCAGCAGCCAAGTTATTAGAGAGACCCAGTACTTC. Supplemented by reference TRBV14 and TRBJ2-5, the full variable domain reads EAGVTQFPSHSVIEKGQTVTLRCDPISGHDNLYWYRRVMGKEIKFLLHFVKESKQDESGMPNNRFLAERTGGTYSTLKVQPAELEDSGVYFCASSQVIRETQYFGPGTRLLVL.

The rearrangement uses TRBV28 and TRBJ2-4; 15 bases are a match to TRBD2. With 8 bases clipped from V and 7 bases from J, the junction kept 3 bases outside the gene matches. This CDR3 is built from 14 residues. Germline V gene sequence: CDR1 MDHEN, CDR2 SYDVKM. The CDR3 loop is CASGLAGGLNIQYF. The DNA of the CDR3 is TGTGCCAGCGGACTAGCGGGAGGGCTTAACATTCAGTACTTC.

The chain couples TRBV7-9 to TRBJ2-7, with TRBD2 matching 10 bases. The CDR3 totals 15 residues. Trimming cost V 5 bases and J 4 bases; bases outside gene matches: 8. In germline, CDR1 is SEHNR, CDR2 FQNEAQ (reference sequence). CDR3 DNA sequence: TGTGCCAGCAGCAACGGACTAGCGGTATTTTACGAGCAGTACTTC. As protein: CASSNGLAVFYEQYF.

The chain is built from TRBV6-4 and TRBJ2-3, with TRBD2 identical over 9 bases. The CDR3 has 15 residues. The ends lost 2 bases at V and 5 bases at J; junction bases unmatched: 5. Germline V gene sequence: CDR1 MRHNA, CDR2 SNTAGT. As DNA, the CDR3 is TGTGCCAGCAGTGACATAGCGGGAGAGAGAGATACGCAGTATTTT. This encodes CASSDIAGERDTQYF.

DNA of the CDR3: TGTGCCACCAGCAGAGTTGCGGGGCCCAGCAATGAGCAGTTCTTC. Residues: CATSRVAGPSNEQFF. The chain joins TRBV15 to TRBJ2-1; TRBD2 is a possible D gene (6 bases). The germline CDR1 and CDR2 sequences are LNHNV and YYDKDF (reference sequence). CDR3 length equals 15 residues. The V end was cut by 1 base, the J end by 6 bases, with 13 bases between.